The clone carrying this T cell receptor beta chain is deemed large. As yet, its antigen is unknown. This beta chain appears as a stray read in a library generated for alpha chains; its size is not informative. Trimming shortened V by 5 bases and J by 0 bases, and 8 bases separated the two germline ends. The CDR3 is made up of 13 amino acids. Per the germline V gene, CDR1 is LNHDA and CDR2 is SQIVND (reference sequence). Noted time point: sample taken at primary tumor resection. Sequencing of whole RNA from tumor, nontumor lung or frozen PBMC involved no sorting. TCRdb used MiXCR to reprocess the 5' RACE reads, holding one entry per CDR3 protein. Among 1,200 to 1,500 distinct CDR3 sequences, about 20% were seen once, and the ten largest hold around a sixth. These data belong to a study of spatial heterogeneity in lung cancer. The overall study: Across tumor regions, counts of TCR transcripts showed a strong correlation with a T cell module score derived from matched bulk RNA-seq. The library had UMIs, and each TCR and UMI pair averaged more than ten raw reads.

General study points: How many expanded intratumoral alpha and beta TCRs were present tracked the tumor mutation count, which was a count of nonsynonymous mutations.

The sequencing here drew on lung tumor tissue, taken at surgery. The chain carries TRBV19 and TRBJ2-7, with D hard to call. The receptor was isolated from a male donor with early-stage non-small cell lung cancer. CDR3 DNA sequence: TGTGCCAGTAGTCGGACGGGCTCCTACGAGCAGTACTTC. Translating gives CASSRTGSYEQYF.